The source of this T cell receptor beta chain is a study of technical replicates of blood from a handful of donors. The CDR3 consists of 14 residues. Trimming removed 6 bases from V and 2 bases from J, with 10 bases in between. Germline CDR1 is SGHAT and CDR2 is FQNNGV. Using immunoSEQ multiplex PCR, the repertoire was profiled, and TCRdb retains in-frame clones only, with some absent. In the table there are 60,000 to 85,000 clones, 95% to 97% of which are singletons. The origin of this receptor is a human donor in good health. The genes are TRBV11-2 and TRBJ2-2; D is possibly TRBD1 (6 bases). The specimen was T cells isolated from PBMCs. The CDR3 coding sequence is TGTGCCAGCAGTGCAGGGGCAAACACCGGGGAGCTGTTTTTT. Translated, it gives CASSAGANTGELFF. The full variable domain, in which reference TRBV11-2 and TRBJ2-2 provide the parts outside the CDR3, is EAGVAQSPRYKIIEKRQSVAFWCNPISGHATLYWYQQILGQGPKLLIQFQNNGVVDDSQLPKDRFSAERLKGVDSTLKIQPAKLEDSAVYLCASSAGANTGELFFGEGSRLTVL.